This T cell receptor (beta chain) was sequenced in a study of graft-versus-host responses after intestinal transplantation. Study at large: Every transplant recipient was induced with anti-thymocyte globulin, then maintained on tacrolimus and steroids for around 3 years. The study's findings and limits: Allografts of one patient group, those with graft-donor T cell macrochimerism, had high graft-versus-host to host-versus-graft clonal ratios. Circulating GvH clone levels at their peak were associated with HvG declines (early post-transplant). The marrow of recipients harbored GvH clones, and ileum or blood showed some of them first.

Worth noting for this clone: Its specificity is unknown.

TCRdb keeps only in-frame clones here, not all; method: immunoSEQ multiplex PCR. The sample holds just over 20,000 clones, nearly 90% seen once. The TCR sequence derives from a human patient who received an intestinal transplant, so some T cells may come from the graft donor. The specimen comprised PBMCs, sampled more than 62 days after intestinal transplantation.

In DNA, the CDR3 is TGTGCCAGCAGCTTCTGGACAGCGGGGGGGTCGCAGACCCAGTACTTC. It translates to CASSFWTAGGSQTQYF. The chain couples TRBV11-2 to TRBJ2-5; 10 nucleotides line up with TRBD2. The CDR3 consists of 16 residues. The V gene's germline CDR1 is SGHAT and CDR2 FQNNGV. V lost 3 bases and J lost 6; bases outside the gene matches: 10.